This T cell receptor (beta chain) was sequenced during a study of T cells in Graves' hyperthyroidism and ophthalmopathy. Trimming pared 1 base from V and 8 bases from J, leaving 5 bases between. The V gene's germline CDR1 is LGHDT and CDR2 YNNKEL (reference sequence). CDR3 length: 12 residues. It was considered stable Graves' hyperthyroidism when ophthalmopathy did not progress within 18 months. Amplification of TCR beta CDR3 regions was performed using RNA transcripts as template. RT-PCR in the first round (using the HTBI primer set) targeted the TCR CDR3. TCRdb re-called the multiplex PCR reads through MiXCR, storing one row per CDR3 protein. The sample lists a few hundred thousand distinct CDR3 sequences; approximately 14% were seen once. This clonotype was recorded many times.

The chain carries TRBV3-1 and TRBJ2-2, with D uncertain. The sample taken for sequencing was blood. The clonotype originates from a woman between 18 and 29 years old with Graves' hyperthyroidism. In nucleotides, the CDR3 is TGTGCCAGCAGCCAAGCTATTGGGGAGCTGTTTTTT. It specifies CASSQAIGELFF.